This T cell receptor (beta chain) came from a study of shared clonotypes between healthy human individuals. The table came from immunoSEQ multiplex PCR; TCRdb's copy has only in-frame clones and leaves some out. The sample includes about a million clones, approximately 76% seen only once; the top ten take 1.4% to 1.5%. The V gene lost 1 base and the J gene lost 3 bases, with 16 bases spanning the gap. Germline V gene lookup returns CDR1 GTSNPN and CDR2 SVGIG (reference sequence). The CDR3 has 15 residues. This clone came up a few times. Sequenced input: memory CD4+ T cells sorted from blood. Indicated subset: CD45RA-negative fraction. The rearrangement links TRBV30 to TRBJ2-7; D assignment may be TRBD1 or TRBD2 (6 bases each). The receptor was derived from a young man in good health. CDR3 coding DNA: TGTGCCTGGAGTGAGGAGGGCAGGGGAAACTACGAGCAGTACTTC. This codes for CAWSEEGRGNYEQYF.